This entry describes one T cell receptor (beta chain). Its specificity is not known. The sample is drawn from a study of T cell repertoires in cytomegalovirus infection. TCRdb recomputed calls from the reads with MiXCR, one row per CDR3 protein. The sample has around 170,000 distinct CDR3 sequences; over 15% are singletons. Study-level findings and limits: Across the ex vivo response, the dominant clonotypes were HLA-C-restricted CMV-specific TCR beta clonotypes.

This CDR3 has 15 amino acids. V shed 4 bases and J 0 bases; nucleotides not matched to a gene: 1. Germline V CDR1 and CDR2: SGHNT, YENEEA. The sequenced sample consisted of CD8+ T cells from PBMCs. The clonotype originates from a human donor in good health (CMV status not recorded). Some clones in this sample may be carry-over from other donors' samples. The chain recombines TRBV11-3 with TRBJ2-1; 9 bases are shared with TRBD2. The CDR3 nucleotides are TGTGCCAGCAGCTCGCGGGAGGGCTCCTACAATGAGCAGTTCTTC. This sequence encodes CASSSREGSYNEQFF. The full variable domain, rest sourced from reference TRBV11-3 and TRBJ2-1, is EAGVVQSPRYKIIEKKQPVAFWCNPISGHNTLYWYLQNLGQGPELLIRYENEEAVDDSQLPKDRFSAERLKGVDSTLKIQPAELGDSAVYLCASSSREGSYNEQFFGPGTRLTVL.